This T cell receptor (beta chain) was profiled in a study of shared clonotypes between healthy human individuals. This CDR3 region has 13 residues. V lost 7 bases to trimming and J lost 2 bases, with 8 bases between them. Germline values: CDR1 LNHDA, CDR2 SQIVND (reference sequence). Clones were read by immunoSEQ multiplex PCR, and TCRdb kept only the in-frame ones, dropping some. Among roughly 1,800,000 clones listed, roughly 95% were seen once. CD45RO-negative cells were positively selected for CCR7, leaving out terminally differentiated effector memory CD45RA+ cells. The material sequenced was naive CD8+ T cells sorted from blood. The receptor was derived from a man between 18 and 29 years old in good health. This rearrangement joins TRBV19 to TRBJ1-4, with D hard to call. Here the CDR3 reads CASNGRTNEKLFF. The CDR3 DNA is TGTGCCAGTAACGGCAGGACTAATGAAAAACTGTTTTTT. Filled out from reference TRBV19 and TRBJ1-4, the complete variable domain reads DGGITQSPKYLFRKEGQNVTLSCEQNLNHDAMYWYRQDPGQGLRLIYYSQIVNDFQKGDIAEGYSVSREKKESFPLTVTSAQKNPTAFYLCASNGRTNEKLFFGSGTQLSVL.